This T cell receptor beta chain was retrieved from a study of blood T cells in healthy people across ages. Trimming pared 1 base from V and 3 bases from J, leaving 24 bases between. Germline CDR1 LGHDT, CDR2 YNNKEL (reference sequence). The CDR3 extends over 20 amino acids. PCR was performed a second time for roughly 7 to 12 cycles using a sample-barcoded 5' primer and a J-beta primer mix. TCRdb itself ran the 5' RACE reads through MiXCR, one entry per CDR3 protein. Of under 700,000 distinct CDR3 sequences listed, about 25% are singletons. These data also formed part of another study, on T cells of mothers and their children.

The specimen sequenced was blood. The chain joins TRBV3-1 to TRBJ2-2; D perhaps matches TRBD1 (6 bases). The sequence was obtained from a boy aged 5-17 years in good health. In nucleotides, the CDR3 is TGTGCCAGCAGCCAAGTCGATCGTGACAGGAGGCCTAGTTACACCGGGGAGCTGTTTTTT. Its protein is CASSQVDRDRRPSYTGELFF.